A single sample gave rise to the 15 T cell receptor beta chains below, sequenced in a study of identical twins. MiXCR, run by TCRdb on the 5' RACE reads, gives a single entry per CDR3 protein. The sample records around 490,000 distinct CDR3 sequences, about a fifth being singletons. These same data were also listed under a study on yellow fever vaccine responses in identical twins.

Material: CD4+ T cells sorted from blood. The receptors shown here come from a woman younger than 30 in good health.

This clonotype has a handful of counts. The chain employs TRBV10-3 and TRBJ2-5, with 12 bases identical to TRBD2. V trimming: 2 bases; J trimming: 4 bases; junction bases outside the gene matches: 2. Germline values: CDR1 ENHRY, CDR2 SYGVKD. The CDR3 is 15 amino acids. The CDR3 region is CAISETSGGLETQYF. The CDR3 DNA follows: TGTGCCATCAGTGAGACTAGCGGGGGGCTAGAGACCCAGTACTTC.

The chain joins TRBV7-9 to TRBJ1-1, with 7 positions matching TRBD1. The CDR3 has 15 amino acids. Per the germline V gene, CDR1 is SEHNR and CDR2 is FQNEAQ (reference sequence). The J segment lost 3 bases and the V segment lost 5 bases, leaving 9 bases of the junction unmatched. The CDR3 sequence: CASSPRHTGDTEAFF. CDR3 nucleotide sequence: TGTGCCAGCAGCCCCCGCCATACAGGGGACACTGAAGCTTTCTTT.

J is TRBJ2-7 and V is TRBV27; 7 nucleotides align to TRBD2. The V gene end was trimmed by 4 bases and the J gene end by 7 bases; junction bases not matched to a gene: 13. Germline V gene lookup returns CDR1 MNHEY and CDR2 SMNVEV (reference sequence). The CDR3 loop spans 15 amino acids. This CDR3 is CASSSLGGFVGEQYF. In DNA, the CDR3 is TGTGCCAGCAGTTCCCTGGGGGGGTTCGTGGGAGAGCAGTACTTC.

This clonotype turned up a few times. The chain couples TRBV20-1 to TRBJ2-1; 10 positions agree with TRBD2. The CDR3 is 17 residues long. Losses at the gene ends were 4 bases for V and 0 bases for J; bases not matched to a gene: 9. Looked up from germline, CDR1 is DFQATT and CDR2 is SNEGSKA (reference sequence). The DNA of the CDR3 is TGCAGTGCTATCGACCGAGCGGGGGGGAGCTCCTACAATGAGCAGTTCTTC. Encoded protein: CSAIDRAGGSSYNEQFF.

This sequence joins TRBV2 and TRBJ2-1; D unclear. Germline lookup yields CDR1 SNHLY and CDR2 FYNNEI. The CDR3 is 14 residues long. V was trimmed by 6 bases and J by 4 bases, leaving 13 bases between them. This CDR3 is CASSSSDPYNEQFF. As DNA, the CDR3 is TGTGCCAGCAGCTCCTCCGACCCATACAATGAGCAGTTCTTC.

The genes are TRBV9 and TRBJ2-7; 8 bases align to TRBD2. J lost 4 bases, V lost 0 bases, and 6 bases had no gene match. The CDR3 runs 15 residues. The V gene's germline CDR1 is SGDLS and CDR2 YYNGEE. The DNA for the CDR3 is TGTGCCAGCAGCGTAGATAGTAGCGGGACTTACGAGCAGTACTTC. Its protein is CASSVDSSGTYEQYF.

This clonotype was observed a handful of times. CDR3 sequence: CASISGNSNQPQHF. The CDR3 coding sequence is TGTGCCAGCATAAGTGGGAATAGCAATCAGCCCCAGCATTTT. The chain joins TRBV6-1 to TRBJ1-5; no clear D gene. CDR1 and CDR2 (germline): MNHNS, SASEGT. The CDR3 has 14 amino acids. V dropped 7 bases and J dropped 0 bases, with 10 bases sitting between them.

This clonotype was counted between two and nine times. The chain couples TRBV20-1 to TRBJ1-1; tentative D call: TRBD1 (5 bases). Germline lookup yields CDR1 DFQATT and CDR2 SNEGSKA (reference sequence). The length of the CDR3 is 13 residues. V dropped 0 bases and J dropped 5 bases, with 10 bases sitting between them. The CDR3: CSARDGGVTEAFF. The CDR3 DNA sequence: TGCAGTGCTAGAGATGGGGGGGTAACTGAAGCTTTCTTT.

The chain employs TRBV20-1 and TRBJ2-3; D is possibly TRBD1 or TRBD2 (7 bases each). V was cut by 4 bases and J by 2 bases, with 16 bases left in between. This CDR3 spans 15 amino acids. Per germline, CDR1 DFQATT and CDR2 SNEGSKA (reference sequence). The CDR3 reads CSAKGDSGNTDTQYF. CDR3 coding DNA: TGCAGTGCTAAAGGGGACAGCGGGAACACAGATACGCAGTATTTT.

CDR3 amino acids: CASRPQGIPGELFF. In nucleotides, the CDR3 is TGTGCCAGCAGGCCTCAGGGAATTCCCGGGGAGCTGTTTTTT. This chain uses TRBV12-3 or TRBV12-4 with TRBJ2-2; D perhaps matches TRBD1 (5 bases). This CDR3 has 14 residues. Trimming took off 6 bases at V and 6 bases at J, with 14 bases between the two ends.

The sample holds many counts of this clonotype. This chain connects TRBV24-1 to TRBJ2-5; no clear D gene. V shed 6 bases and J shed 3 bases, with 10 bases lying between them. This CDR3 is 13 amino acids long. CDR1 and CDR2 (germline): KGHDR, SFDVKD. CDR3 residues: CATSKGIKETQYF. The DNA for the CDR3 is TGTGCCACCAGTAAGGGTATCAAAGAGACCCAGTACTTC.

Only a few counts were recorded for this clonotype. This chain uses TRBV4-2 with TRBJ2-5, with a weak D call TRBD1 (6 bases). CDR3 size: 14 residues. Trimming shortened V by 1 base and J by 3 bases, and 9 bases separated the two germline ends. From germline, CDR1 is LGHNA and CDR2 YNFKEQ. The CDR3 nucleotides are TGTGCCAGCAGCCAAGTACAGGGAGAAGAGACCCAGTACTTC. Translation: CASSQVQGEETQYF.

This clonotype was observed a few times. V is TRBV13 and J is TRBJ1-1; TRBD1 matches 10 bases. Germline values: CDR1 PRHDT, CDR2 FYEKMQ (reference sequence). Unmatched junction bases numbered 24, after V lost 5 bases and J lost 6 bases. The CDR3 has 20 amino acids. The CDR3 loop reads CASSNRRNHPGQGLRAEAFF. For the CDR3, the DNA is TGTGCCAGCAGCAACCGAAGGAACCATCCGGGACAGGGGTTGAGGGCTGAAGCTTTCTTT.

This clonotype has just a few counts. The CDR3 here is CASSGSGSGSNYNEQFF. The CDR3 DNA sequence: TGTGCCAGCAGTGGATCGGGTAGCGGGAGTAACTACAATGAGCAGTTCTTC. The rearrangement joins TRBV6-1 to TRBJ2-1; 9 nucleotides match TRBD2. V lost 4 bases to trimming and J lost 3 bases; unmatched junction nucleotides: 10. This CDR3 is built from 17 residues. CDR1 is MNHNS, CDR2 SASEGT, per germline.

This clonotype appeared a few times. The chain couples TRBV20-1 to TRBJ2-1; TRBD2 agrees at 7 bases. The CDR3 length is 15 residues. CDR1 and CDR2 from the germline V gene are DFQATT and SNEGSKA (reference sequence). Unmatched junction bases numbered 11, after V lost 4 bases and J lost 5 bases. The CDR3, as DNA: TGCAGTGCTAAGCCCCTAGCGGAAGTAAACAATGAGCAGTTCTTC. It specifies CSAKPLAEVNNEQFF.